This T cell receptor (beta chain) was sequenced for a study of T cells in Graves' hyperthyroidism and ophthalmopathy. This clonotype was observed a handful of times. Its antigen is currently unknown. Study-level points and caveats: Within blood appeared most thyroid clonotypes that had expanded above 0.001. A model using 13 V-J features told ophthalmopathy apart from stable hyperthyroidism.

Germline-derived CDR1 and CDR2 are LGHNA and YNFKEQ. V lost 1 base to trimming and J lost 9 bases; unmatched junction nucleotides: 7. There are 17 residues in the CDR3. Over 18 months, lack of ophthalmopathy progression marked Graves' hyperthyroidism as stable. The authors obtained PBMCs from more than 8 ml of fresh peripheral blood. There were TCR beta CDR3 regions amplified from RNA transcripts. When the TCR CDR3 underwent first-round RT-PCR, the HTBI primer set was used. TCRdb used MiXCR to reprocess the multiplex PCR reads, holding one entry per CDR3 protein. The sample lists hundreds of thousands of distinct CDR3 sequences, just under 25% occurring once.

The chain couples TRBV4-2 to TRBJ2-1, with 15 bases aligning to TRBD2. This TCR came from a man aged 45-65 years with Graves' hyperthyroidism. Specimen: blood. CDR3: CASSQGPTGLAGGEQFF. The DNA for the CDR3 is TGTGCCAGCAGCCAAGGCCCCACGGGACTAGCGGGAGGTGAGCAGTTCTTC.